This TCR beta chain was sequenced during a study of T cell changes during pregnancy in multiple sclerosis. Assay: immunoSEQ multiplex PCR; the TCRdb copy retains only in-frame clones and omits some. The sample consists of some 30,000 clones, approximately 90% of them appearing once. This CDR3 contains 16 residues. Per germline, CDR1 SQVTM and CDR2 ANQGSEA. Trimming cost V 6 bases and J 0 bases; bases outside gene matches: 12. Sequencing was performed on CD8+ T cells from peripheral blood mononuclear cells, taken in the second trimester of pregnancy. This receptor was taken from a female donor with multiple sclerosis, enrolled in a pregnancy study. The chain recombines TRBV29-1 with TRBJ2-3; 7 bases map to TRBD2. In DNA form, the CDR3 reads TGCAGCGTGGGGTTGGCTAGCGGACTCAGCACAGATACGCAGTATTTT. Encoded protein: CSVGLASGLSTDTQYF.